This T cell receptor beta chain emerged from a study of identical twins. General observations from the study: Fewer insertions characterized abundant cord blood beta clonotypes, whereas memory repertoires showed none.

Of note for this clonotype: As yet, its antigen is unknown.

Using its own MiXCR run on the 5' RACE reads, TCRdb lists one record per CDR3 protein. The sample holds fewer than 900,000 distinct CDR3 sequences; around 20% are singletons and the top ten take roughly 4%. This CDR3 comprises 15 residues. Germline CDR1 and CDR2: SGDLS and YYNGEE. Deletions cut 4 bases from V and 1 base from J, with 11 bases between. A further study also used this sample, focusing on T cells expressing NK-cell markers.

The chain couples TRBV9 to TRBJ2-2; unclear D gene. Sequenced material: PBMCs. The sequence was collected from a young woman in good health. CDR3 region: CASSPSHGNTGELFF. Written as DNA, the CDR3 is TGTGCCAGCAGCCCATCCCACGGGAACACCGGGGAGCTGTTTTTT.